The source of this T cell receptor beta chain is a study of human T cells and chemical hapten exposure. Study overall: TCR yield per sample varied, mainly due to pooled library volumes.

There are many counts of this clonotype. As handled by the study authors: Sample TCR counts, which ranged from 23,224 to 690,600, had a median of 95,638. A single record per CDR3 protein comes from TCRdb applying MiXCR to the RACE reads. TCRdb, rather than the study authors, made the V and J calls. The sample comprises roughly 380,000 distinct CDR3 sequences, roughly 5.3% of which are singletons, and 2% to 3% rests with the top ten. As for time point: pre-sensitization, week 0. Noted treatment: therapeutic diphenylcyclopropenone sensitization with weekly scalp DPC. Prior to application of each patch test, blood was drawn. V shed 3 bases and J 7 bases; nucleotides not matched to a gene: 1. Germline CDR1 is ENHRY and CDR2 is SYGVKD. The CDR3 has 15 residues.

This chain links TRBV10-3 with TRBJ2-1; 15 nucleotides agree with TRBD2. The sequencing here drew on whole blood, taken in connection with sensitization to the hapten diphenylcyclopropenone (DPC). The receptor's source is a woman aged 45-60 years with alopecia areata. Some clones in this sample may be carry-over from other donors' samples. CDR3 nucleotide sequence: TGTGCCATCAGTGACGGACTAGCGGGGGGGAATGAGCAGTTCTTC. Protein sequence: CAISDGLAGGNEQFF.